A selection of T cell receptor beta chains follows, all from one sample in a study of prognosis after radiotherapy for stage I lung cancer. TCRdb reprocessed the multiplex PCR reads with MiXCR, giving one entry per CDR3 protein. Of approximately 28,000 distinct CDR3 sequences in the sample, approximately 38% were seen once. Sample: PBMCs, taken before or after stereotactic body radiation therapy (not recorded which). These receptors all stem from a donor aged 50 or older with non-small cell lung cancer. CDR3s include the opening cysteine and the closing phenylalanine or tryptophan. The D gene is left open where the match is weak. The listing skips clone size in some rows; elsewhere it reads once, few, many or a size class.

v_call: TRBV9; clone_size: many; d_call: TRBD1; j_call: TRBJ2-3; cdr3_nt: TGTGCCAGCAGCGTAGGAGGGACAGGGGTGACAGATACGCAGTATTTT; cdr3_aa: CASSVGGTGVTDTQYF
v_call: TRBV11-2; clone_size: once; d_call: TRBD2; j_call: TRBJ2-7; cdr3_nt: TGTGCCAGCAGCTTAATCGGGAGGGGGGAGCAGTACTTC; cdr3_aa: CASSLIGRGEQYF
v_call: TRBV7-2; clone_size: many; d_call: .; j_call: TRBJ2-3; cdr3_nt: TGTGCCAGCAGCTTAGGAGTGGGAGAGGGCGCAGATACGCAGTATTTT; cdr3_aa: CASSLGVGEGADTQYF
v_call: TRBV27; clone_size: many; d_call: .; j_call: TRBJ2-7; cdr3_nt: TGTGCCAGCAGTTTAGAGGCAGGCTTCTACGAGCAGTACTTC; cdr3_aa: CASSLEAGFYEQYF
v_call: TRBV11-2; clone_size: .; d_call: .; j_call: TRBJ2-7; cdr3_nt: TGTGCCAGCATCTTGACCGGCGCCACCTACGAGCGGTACTTC; cdr3_aa: CASILTGATYERYF
v_call: TRBV2; clone_size: many; d_call: .; j_call: TRBJ1-6; cdr3_nt: TGTGCCAGCAGTCCACAGGTCAAAAATTCACCCCTCCACTTT; cdr3_aa: CASSPQVKNSPLHF
v_call: TRBV14; clone_size: many; d_call: .; j_call: TRBJ2-6; cdr3_nt: TGTGCCAGCAGCCAAGGTCTCCCTGGGGCCAACGTCCTGACTTTC; cdr3_aa: CASSQGLPGANVLTF
v_call: TRBV2; clone_size: many; d_call: TRBD2; j_call: TRBJ2-1; cdr3_nt: TGTGCCAGCAGTGATTCTAGCGGGACTTACAATGAGCAGTTCTTC; cdr3_aa: CASSDSSGTYNEQFF
v_call: TRBV27; clone_size: .; d_call: TRBD1; j_call: TRBJ2-3; cdr3_nt: TGTGCCAGCAGTTTAAAAGGGACAGGGGGCTTGCCAGATGCGCAGTATTTT; cdr3_aa: CASSLKGTGGLPDAQYF
v_call: TRBV6-4; clone_size: .; d_call: .; j_call: TRBJ2-1; cdr3_nt: TGTGCCATCAGTAGGTCGGTGTGGGGTGAGCAGTTCTTC; cdr3_aa: CAISRSVWGEQFF
v_call: TRBV4-2; clone_size: .; d_call: .; j_call: TRBJ2-4; cdr3_nt: TGTGCCAGCAGACAAGAGTATCGCGGACTAGCCAAAAACATTCAGTACTTC; cdr3_aa: CASRQEYRGLAKNIQYF
v_call: TRBV20-1; clone_size: many; d_call: .; j_call: TRBJ1-1; cdr3_nt: TGCAGTGCTAGAGATTCGCGTGTCACTGAAGCTTTCTTT; cdr3_aa: CSARDSRVTEAFF
v_call: TRBV9; clone_size: .; d_call: TRBD1; j_call: TRBJ1-6; cdr3_nt: TGTGCCAGCAGCGGGGGACAGTGGTACTCACCCCTCCACTTT; cdr3_aa: CASSGGQWYSPLHF
v_call: TRBV20-1; clone_size: many; d_call: .; j_call: TRBJ1-2; cdr3_nt: TGCAGTGCTAGAGATACAGGGCAGGTAGACTATGGCTACACCTTC; cdr3_aa: CSARDTGQVDYGYTF
v_call: TRBV5-1; clone_size: many; d_call: .; j_call: TRBJ2-1; cdr3_nt: TGCGCCAGCAGCCCCAGGGGGGTCGATGAGCAGTTCTTC; cdr3_aa: CASSPRGVDEQFF
v_call: TRBV9; clone_size: many; d_call: .; j_call: TRBJ1-5; cdr3_nt: TGTGCCAGCAGCGAAAGGGGTAGGGAAGAGAATCAGCCCCAGCATTTT; cdr3_aa: CASSERGREENQPQHF
v_call: TRBV27; clone_size: many; d_call: TRBD2; j_call: TRBJ2-5; cdr3_nt: TGTGCCAGCAGTTTAAATCCGGGACTAGCGGAAGAGACCCAGTACTTC; cdr3_aa: CASSLNPGLAEETQYF
v_call: TRBV19; clone_size: many; d_call: TRBD1; j_call: TRBJ2-3; cdr3_nt: TGTGCCAGTAGTCAACCGGGACACAGGGGAGATACGCAGTATTTT; cdr3_aa: CASSQPGHRGDTQYF
v_call: TRBV7-9; clone_size: few; d_call: .; j_call: TRBJ1-2; cdr3_nt: TGTGCCAGCAGCTTAGTAGGTGGGGATGGCTACACCTTC; cdr3_aa: CASSLVGGDGYTF
v_call: TRBV29-1; clone_size: many; d_call: .; j_call: TRBJ2-2; cdr3_nt: TGCAGCGTTTGCCCGGACAGTGTCGGGGAGCTGTTTTTT; cdr3_aa: CSVCPDSVGELFF
v_call: TRBV28; clone_size: .; d_call: TRBD1; j_call: TRBJ1-1; cdr3_nt: TGTGTCAGCAGCACCATCAGGGGGCAAGCTTTCTTT; cdr3_aa: CVSSTIRGQAFF
v_call: TRBV5-1; clone_size: many; d_call: .; j_call: TRBJ1-1; cdr3_nt: TGCGCCAGCAGCTTGGAGGGGGTTACTGAAGCTTTCTTT; cdr3_aa: CASSLEGVTEAFF
v_call: TRBV7-2; clone_size: once; d_call: .; j_call: TRBJ2-2; cdr3_nt: TGTGCCAGCAGCCCCTCTGTCGCTAGTTTTGGGGAGCTGTTTTTT; cdr3_aa: CASSPSVASFGELFF
v_call: TRBV4-1; clone_size: many; d_call: .; j_call: TRBJ1-2; cdr3_nt: TGCGCCAGCAGCCAAGATGCCCTAGCTAACTATGGCTACACCTTC; cdr3_aa: CASSQDALANYGYTF
v_call: TRBV6-1; clone_size: .; d_call: TRBD2; j_call: TRBJ2-7; cdr3_nt: TGTGCCAGCAGTCACATTCTCGGGAGGGCCTACGAGCAGTACTTC; cdr3_aa: CASSHILGRAYEQYF
v_call: TRBV2; clone_size: many; d_call: .; j_call: TRBJ2-7; cdr3_nt: TGTGCCAGCGGGGGGTGGGAAGGCTACGAGCAGTACTTC; cdr3_aa: CASGGWEGYEQYF
v_call: TRBV2; clone_size: many; d_call: .; j_call: TRBJ1-1; cdr3_nt: TGTGCCAGCTCGGGAAGCCGGGACACTGAAGCTTTCTTT; cdr3_aa: CASSGSRDTEAFF
v_call: TRBV20-1; clone_size: many; d_call: .; j_call: TRBJ1-6; cdr3_nt: TGCAGTGCTAGAATGGGGGAGAATTCACCCCTCCACTTT; cdr3_aa: CSARMGENSPLHF
v_call: TRBV29-1; clone_size: many; d_call: TRBD1; j_call: TRBJ2-7; cdr3_nt: TGCAGCGTGCTGGGACAGGGTACCTACGAGCAGTACTTC; cdr3_aa: CSVLGQGTYEQYF
v_call: TRBV6-1; clone_size: .; d_call: TRBD1; j_call: TRBJ1-4; cdr3_nt: TGTGCCAGCAGCAATACAGGGGACGGGCCTAATGAAAAGCTGTTTTTT; cdr3_aa: CASSNTGDGPNEKLFF
v_call: TRBV30; clone_size: .; d_call: .; j_call: TRBJ2-2; cdr3_nt: TGTTCCTGTAGTGTACCCGGGGAGCTGTTTTTT; cdr3_aa: CSCSVPGELFF
v_call: TRBV4-3; clone_size: many; d_call: .; j_call: TRBJ1-5; cdr3_nt: TGCGCCAGCAGCCAAGCCTACCAGGGAGGACCTAATCAGCCCCAGCATTTT; cdr3_aa: CASSQAYQGGPNQPQHF
v_call: TRBV20-1; clone_size: many; d_call: .; j_call: TRBJ1-1; cdr3_nt: TGCGCGACGGGATGGAACACTGAAGCTTTCTTT; cdr3_aa: CATGWNTEAFF
v_call: TRBV5-1; clone_size: many; d_call: .; j_call: TRBJ2-1; cdr3_nt: TGCGCCAGTAGGTCTGGATACAATGAGCAGTTCTTC; cdr3_aa: CASRSGYNEQFF
v_call: TRBV6-1; clone_size: many; d_call: .; j_call: TRBJ1-6; cdr3_nt: TGTGCCAGCAGTGAAGATCACCGCTCACCCCTCCACTTT; cdr3_aa: CASSEDHRSPLHF
v_call: TRBV6-5; clone_size: many; d_call: TRBD1; j_call: TRBJ1-2; cdr3_nt: TGTGCCAGCAGTTACTCAACAGGGGTCGGCTACACCTTC; cdr3_aa: CASSYSTGVGYTF
v_call: TRBV7-2; clone_size: many; d_call: TRBD1; j_call: TRBJ2-1; cdr3_nt: TGTGCCAGCAGCCCAGACAGGGCCTCCTACAATGAGCAGTTCTTC; cdr3_aa: CASSPDRASYNEQFF
v_call: TRBV29-1; clone_size: many; d_call: .; j_call: TRBJ1-1; cdr3_nt: TGCAGCGTTGATGGGGGGAACACTGAAGCTTTCTTT; cdr3_aa: CSVDGGNTEAFF
v_call: TRBV6-1; clone_size: many; d_call: .; j_call: TRBJ1-5; cdr3_nt: TGTGCCAGCATGTTGGGTCAAGATAGCAATCAGCCCCAGCATTTT; cdr3_aa: CASMLGQDSNQPQHF
v_call: TRBV29-1; clone_size: many; d_call: .; j_call: TRBJ2-7; cdr3_nt: TGCAGCGCCGGGCAGCCTCTAGAGCAGTACTTC; cdr3_aa: CSAGQPLEQYF
v_call: TRBV16; clone_size: many; d_call: .; j_call: TRBJ2-1; cdr3_nt: TGTGCCAGCAGCCAATCCTACAATGAGCAGTTCTTC; cdr3_aa: CASSQSYNEQFF
v_call: TRBV9; clone_size: .; d_call: .; j_call: TRBJ2-1; cdr3_nt: TGTGCCAGCACCGCCACCTCTCGCCCAAGGGGACTCTACAATGAGCAGTTCTTC; cdr3_aa: CASTATSRPRGLYNEQFF
v_call: TRBV20-1; clone_size: .; d_call: TRBD2; j_call: TRBJ2-1; cdr3_nt: TGCAGTGCCCCCACCCAGACTAGCGGGGTATACAATGAGCAGTTCTTC; cdr3_aa: CSAPTQTSGVYNEQFF
v_call: TRBV4-2; clone_size: .; d_call: .; j_call: TRBJ1-6; cdr3_nt: TGTGCCAGCAGCCAAGACTTCCAAGCTAATTCACCCCTCCACTTT; cdr3_aa: CASSQDFQANSPLHF
v_call: TRBV18; clone_size: many; d_call: TRBD1; j_call: TRBJ2-7; cdr3_nt: TGTGCCAGCTCACCCACAGGACAGGGGTGGGACGAGCAGTACTTC; cdr3_aa: CASSPTGQGWDEQYF
v_call: TRBV6-1; clone_size: .; d_call: .; j_call: TRBJ1-2; cdr3_nt: TGTGCCAGCCGGTCCCAGGGCTTTTACTATGGCTACACCTTC; cdr3_aa: CASRSQGFYYGYTF
v_call: TRBV5-1; clone_size: many; d_call: .; j_call: TRBJ1-1; cdr3_nt: TGCGCCAGCAGCTTTATGCCAGGGAGGGCCTTGAACACTGAAGCTTTCTTT; cdr3_aa: CASSFMPGRALNTEAFF
v_call: TRBV20-1; clone_size: many; d_call: .; j_call: TRBJ2-1; cdr3_nt: TGCAGTGCCCCCGGGACTGCAAATGAGCAGTTCTTC; cdr3_aa: CSAPGTANEQFF
v_call: TRBV4-3; clone_size: many; d_call: TRBD1; j_call: TRBJ1-6; cdr3_nt: TGCGCCAGCAGCCTAGACGGGACAGGGGTTGGACCCCTCCACTTT; cdr3_aa: CASSLDGTGVGPLHF
v_call: TRBV24-1; clone_size: .; d_call: .; j_call: TRBJ1-2; cdr3_nt: TGTGCCACCAGTTACCCTCAGGGTTATTGGGGCTACACCTTC; cdr3_aa: CATSYPQGYWGYTF
v_call: TRBV11-3; clone_size: .; d_call: TRBD1; j_call: TRBJ2-7; cdr3_nt: TGTGCCAGCAGCTTCGGGACAGGTAGCGAGCAGTACTTC; cdr3_aa: CASSFGTGSEQYF
v_call: TRBV19; clone_size: many; d_call: .; j_call: TRBJ2-4; cdr3_nt: TGTGCCAGTAGCATGTCCCCAGCCAAAAACATTCAGTACTTC; cdr3_aa: CASSMSPAKNIQYF
v_call: TRBV5-1; clone_size: .; d_call: TRBD2; j_call: TRBJ2-2; cdr3_nt: TGCGCCAGCAGCTTGGACGGGGGGAACAGCGGGGAGCTGTTTTTT; cdr3_aa: CASSLDGGNSGELFF
v_call: TRBV2; clone_size: .; d_call: TRBD1; j_call: TRBJ2-7; cdr3_nt: TGTGCCAGCAGGAGGGGGACAGGGCCCTACGAGCAGTACTTC; cdr3_aa: CASRRGTGPYEQYF